The text below deals with one T cell receptor beta chain. Its specificity is unknown. Germline CDR1 SGHRS, CDR2 YFSETQ. Trimming cost V 4 bases and J 1 base, with 14 bases left between them. The CDR3 runs to 15 residues. Sequenced by immunoSEQ multiplex PCR; TCRdb stores in-frame clones only, minus some. This table holds about 72,000 clones, over 85% found once. The sample originates from a study of OX40 agonist ivuxolimab in advanced cancers. Study in general: About 40% of patients had received prior checkpoint inhibitor therapy. Study-level points and caveats: Some nonresponders likewise displayed low normalized T-cell clonal expansion. Specificity for antigen went undetermined in the expanded peripheral T cells.

This sample comprised CD4+ or CD8+ T cells sorted from blood, obtained in a trial of the OX40 agonist ivuxolimab. The receptor comes from an adult with an advanced solid tumor such as melanoma, head and neck, liver or kidney cancer. The chain links TRBV5-1 to TRBJ1-1; a weak D match, TRBD1 (6 bases). For the CDR3, the DNA is TGCGCCAGCAGCCCCGGACAGATAGGGAACACTGAAGCTTTCTTT. Translation gives CASSPGQIGNTEAFF. Based on the CDR3 plus reference TRBV5-1 and TRBJ1-1, the full variable domain is KAGVTQTPRYLIKTRGQQVTLSCSPISGHRSVSWYQQTPGQGLQFLFEYFSETQRNKGNFPGRFSGRQFSNSRSEMNVSTLELGDSALYLCASSPGQIGNTEAFFGQGTRLTVV.